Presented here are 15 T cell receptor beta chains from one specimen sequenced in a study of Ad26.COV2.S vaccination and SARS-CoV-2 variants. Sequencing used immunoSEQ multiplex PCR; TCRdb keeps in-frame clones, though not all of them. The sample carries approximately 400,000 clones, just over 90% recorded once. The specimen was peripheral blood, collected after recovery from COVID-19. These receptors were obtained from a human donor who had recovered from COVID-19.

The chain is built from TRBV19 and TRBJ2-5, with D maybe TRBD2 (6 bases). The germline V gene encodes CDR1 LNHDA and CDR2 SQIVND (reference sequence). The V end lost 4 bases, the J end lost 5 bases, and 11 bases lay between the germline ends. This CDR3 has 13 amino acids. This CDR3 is CASSRLGYETQYF. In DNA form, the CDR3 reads TGTGCCAGTAGTAGACTAGGTTACGAGACCCAGTACTTC.

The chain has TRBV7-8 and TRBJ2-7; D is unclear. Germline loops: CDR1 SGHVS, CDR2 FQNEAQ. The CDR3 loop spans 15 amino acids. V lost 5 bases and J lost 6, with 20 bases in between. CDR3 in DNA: TGTGCCAGCAGCGGGAACCGGAACCCAGCGTTCGAGCAGTACTTC. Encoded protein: CASSGNRNPAFEQYF.

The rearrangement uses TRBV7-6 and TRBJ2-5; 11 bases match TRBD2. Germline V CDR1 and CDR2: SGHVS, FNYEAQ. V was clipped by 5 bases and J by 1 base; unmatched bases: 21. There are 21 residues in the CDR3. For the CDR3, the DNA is TGTGCCAGCAGCCTGAGATCGGGGGCAAGGCTAGCGGGGGGTTCCCAAGAGACCCAGTACTTC. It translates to CASSLRSGARLAGGSQETQYF.

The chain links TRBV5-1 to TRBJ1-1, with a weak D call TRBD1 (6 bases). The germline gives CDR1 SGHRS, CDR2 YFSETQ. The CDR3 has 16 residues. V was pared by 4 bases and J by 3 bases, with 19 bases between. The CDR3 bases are TGCGCCAGCAGCAACCTAATATCTACAGGGTACACTGAAGCTTTCTTT. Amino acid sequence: CASSNLISTGYTEAFF.

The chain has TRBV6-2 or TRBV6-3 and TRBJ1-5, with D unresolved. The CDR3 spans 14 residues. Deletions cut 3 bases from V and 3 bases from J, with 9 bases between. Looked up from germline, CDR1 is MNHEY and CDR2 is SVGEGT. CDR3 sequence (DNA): TGTGCCAGCAGTTATGACAACCACAATCAGCCCCAGCATTTT. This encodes CASSYDNHNQPQHF.

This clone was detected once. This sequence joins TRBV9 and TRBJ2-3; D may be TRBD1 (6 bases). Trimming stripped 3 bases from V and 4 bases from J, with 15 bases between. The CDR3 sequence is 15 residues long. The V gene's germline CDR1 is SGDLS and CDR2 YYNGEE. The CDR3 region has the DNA TGTGCCAGCAGCGAGCAGGGGCGTATGGCAGATACGCAGTATTTT. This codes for CASSEQGRMADTQYF.

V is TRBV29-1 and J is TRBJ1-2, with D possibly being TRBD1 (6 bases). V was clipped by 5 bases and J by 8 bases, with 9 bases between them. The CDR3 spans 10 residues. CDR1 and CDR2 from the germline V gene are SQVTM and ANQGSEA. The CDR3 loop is CSVQGRGYTF. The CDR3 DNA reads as TGCAGCGTTCAGGGGAGAGGCTACACCTTC.

CDR3 residues: CASSQESGLKNIQYF. The CDR3 region has the DNA TGCGCCAGCAGCCAAGAATCGGGCCTGAAAAACATTCAGTACTTC. This chain joins TRBV4-1 and TRBJ2-4; D uncertain. Germline CDR1 reads MGHRA; CDR2 reads YSYEKL. Deletions cut 0 bases from V and 4 bases from J, with 10 bases between. CDR3 size: 15 residues.

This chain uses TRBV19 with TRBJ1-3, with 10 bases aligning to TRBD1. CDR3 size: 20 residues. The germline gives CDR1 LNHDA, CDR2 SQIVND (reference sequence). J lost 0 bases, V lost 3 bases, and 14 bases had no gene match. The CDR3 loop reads CASSIRDRGGPQNSGNTIYF. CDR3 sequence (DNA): TGTGCCAGTAGTATCCGGGACAGGGGTGGGCCCCAAAACTCTGGAAACACCATATATTTT.

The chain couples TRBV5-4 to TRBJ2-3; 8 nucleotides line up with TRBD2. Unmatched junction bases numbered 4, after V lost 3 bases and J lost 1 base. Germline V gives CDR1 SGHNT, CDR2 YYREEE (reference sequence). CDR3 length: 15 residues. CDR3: CASSSGGGGTDTQYF. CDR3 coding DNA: TGTGCCAGCAGCTCCGGGGGGGGAGGCACAGATACGCAGTATTTT. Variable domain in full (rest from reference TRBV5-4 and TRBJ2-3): ETGVTQSPTHLIKTRGQQVTLRCSSQSGHNTVSWYQQALGQGPQFIFQYYREEENGRGNFPPRFSGLQFPNYSSELNVNALELDDSALYLCASSSGGGGTDTQYFGPGTRLTVL.

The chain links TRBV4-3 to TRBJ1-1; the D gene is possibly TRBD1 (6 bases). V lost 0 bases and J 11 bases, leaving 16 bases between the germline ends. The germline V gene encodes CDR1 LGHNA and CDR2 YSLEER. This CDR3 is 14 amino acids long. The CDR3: CASSQDRAGDGAFF. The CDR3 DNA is TGCGCCAGCAGCCAAGATCGGGCAGGGGATGGTGCTTTCTTT.

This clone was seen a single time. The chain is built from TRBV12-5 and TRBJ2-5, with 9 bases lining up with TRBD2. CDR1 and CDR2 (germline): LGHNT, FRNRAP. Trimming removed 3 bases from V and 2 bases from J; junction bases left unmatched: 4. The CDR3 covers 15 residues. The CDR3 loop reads CASGLSTSGQETQYF. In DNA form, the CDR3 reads TGTGCTAGTGGTTTATCGACTAGCGGTCAAGAGACCCAGTACTTC.

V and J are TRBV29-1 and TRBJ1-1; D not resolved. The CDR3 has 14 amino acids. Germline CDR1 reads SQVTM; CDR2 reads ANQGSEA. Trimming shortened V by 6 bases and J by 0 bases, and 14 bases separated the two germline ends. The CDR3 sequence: CSVSTPGVNTEAFF. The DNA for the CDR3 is TGCAGCGTCTCCACCCCGGGCGTGAACACTGAAGCTTTCTTT.

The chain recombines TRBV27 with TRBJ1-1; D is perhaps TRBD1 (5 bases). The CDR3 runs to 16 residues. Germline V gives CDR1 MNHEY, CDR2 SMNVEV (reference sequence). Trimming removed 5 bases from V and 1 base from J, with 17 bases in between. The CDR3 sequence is CASSPGRARGNTEAFF. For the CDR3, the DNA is TGTGCCAGCAGTCCAGGGAGGGCGAGGGGGAACACTGAAGCTTTCTTT.

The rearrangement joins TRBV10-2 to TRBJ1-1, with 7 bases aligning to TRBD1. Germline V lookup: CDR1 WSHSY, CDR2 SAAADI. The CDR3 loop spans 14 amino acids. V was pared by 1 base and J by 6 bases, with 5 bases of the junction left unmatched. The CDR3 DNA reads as TGCGCCAGCAGTGAGTACCGGGACAGACCTGAAGCTTTCTTT. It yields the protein CASSEYRDRPEAFF.